This entry is about one T cell receptor (beta chain). Each CDR3 protein gets one entry after TCRdb re-called the 5' RACE reads with MiXCR. Here the sample spans about 130,000 distinct CDR3 sequences, 7.3% being singletons. This sample was taken from a study of CD8 T cells in ankylosing spondylitis. CDR1 and CDR2 from the germline V gene are SGHTA and FQGNSA. The CDR3 is made up of 12 amino acids. Trimming shortened V by 2 bases and J by 7 bases, and 3 bases separated the two germline ends. The J gene is TRBJ1-6, the V gene TRBV7-2; no definite D call. Sequenced sample: blood, either unsorted or a sorted T cell fraction (not recorded which). The clonotype comes from a female donor with ankylosing spondylitis or in good health (not recorded which). This CDR3 is CASSLFNSPLHF. The CDR3, as DNA: TGTGCCAGCAGCTTATTCAATTCACCCCTCCACTTT.